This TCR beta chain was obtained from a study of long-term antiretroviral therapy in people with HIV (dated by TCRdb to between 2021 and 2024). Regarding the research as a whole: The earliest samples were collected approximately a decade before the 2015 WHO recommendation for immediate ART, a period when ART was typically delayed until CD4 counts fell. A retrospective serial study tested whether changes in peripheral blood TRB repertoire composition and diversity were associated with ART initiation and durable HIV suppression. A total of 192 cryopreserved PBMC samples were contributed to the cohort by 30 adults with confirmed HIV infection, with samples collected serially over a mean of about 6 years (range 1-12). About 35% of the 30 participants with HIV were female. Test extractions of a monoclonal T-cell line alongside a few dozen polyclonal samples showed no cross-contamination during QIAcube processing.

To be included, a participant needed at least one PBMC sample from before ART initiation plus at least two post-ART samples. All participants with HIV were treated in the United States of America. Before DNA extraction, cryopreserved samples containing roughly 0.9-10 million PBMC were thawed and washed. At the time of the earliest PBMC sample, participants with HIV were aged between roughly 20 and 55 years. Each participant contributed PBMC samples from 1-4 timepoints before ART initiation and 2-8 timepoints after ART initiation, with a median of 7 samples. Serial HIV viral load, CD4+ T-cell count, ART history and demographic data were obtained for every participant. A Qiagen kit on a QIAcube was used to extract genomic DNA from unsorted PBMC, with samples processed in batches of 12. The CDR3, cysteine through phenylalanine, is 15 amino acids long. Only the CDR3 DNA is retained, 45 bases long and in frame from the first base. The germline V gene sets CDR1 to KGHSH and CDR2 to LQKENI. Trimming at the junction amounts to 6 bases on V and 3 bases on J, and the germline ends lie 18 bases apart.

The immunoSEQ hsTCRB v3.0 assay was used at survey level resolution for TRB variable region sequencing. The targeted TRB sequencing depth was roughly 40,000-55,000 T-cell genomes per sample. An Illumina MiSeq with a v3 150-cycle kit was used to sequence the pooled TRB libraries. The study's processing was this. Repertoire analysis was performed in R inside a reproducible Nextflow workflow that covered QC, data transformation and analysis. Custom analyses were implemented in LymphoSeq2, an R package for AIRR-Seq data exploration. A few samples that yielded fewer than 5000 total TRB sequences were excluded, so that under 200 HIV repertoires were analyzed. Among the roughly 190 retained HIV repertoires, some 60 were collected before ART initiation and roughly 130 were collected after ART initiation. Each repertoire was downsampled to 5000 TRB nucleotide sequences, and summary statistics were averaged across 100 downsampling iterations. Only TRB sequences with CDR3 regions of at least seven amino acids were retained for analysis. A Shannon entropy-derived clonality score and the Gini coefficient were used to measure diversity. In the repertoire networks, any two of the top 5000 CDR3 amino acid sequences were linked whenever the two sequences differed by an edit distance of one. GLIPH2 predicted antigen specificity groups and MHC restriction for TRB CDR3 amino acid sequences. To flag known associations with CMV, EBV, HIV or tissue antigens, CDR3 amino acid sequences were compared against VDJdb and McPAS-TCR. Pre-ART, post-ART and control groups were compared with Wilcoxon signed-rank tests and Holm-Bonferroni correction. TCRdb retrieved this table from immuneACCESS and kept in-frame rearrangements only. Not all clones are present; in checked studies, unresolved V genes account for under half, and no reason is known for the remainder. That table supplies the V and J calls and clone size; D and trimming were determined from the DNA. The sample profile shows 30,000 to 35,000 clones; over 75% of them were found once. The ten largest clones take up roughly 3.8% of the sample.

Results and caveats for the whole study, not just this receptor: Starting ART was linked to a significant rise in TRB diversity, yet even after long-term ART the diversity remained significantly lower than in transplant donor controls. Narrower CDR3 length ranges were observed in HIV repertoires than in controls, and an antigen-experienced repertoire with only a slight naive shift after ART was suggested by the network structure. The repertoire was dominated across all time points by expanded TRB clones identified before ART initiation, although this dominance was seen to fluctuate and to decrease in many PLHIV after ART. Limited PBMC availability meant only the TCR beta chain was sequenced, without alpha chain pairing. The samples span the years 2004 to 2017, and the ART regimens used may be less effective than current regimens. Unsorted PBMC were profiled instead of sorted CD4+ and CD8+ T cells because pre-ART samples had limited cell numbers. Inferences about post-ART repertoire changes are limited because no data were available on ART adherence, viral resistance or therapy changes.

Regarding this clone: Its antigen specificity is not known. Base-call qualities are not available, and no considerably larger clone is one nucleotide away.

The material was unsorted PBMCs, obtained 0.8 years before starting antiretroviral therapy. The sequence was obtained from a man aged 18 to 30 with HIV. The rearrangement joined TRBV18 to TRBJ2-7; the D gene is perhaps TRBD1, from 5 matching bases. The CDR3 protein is CASSQRAGYDYEQYF. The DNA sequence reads TGTGCCAGCTCCCAACGGGCAGGGTACGACTACGAGCAGTACTTC. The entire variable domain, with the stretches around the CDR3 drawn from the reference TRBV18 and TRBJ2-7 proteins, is NAGVMQNPRHLVRRRGQEARLRCSPMKGHSHVYWYRQLPEEGLKFMVYLQKENIIDESGMPKERFSAEFPKEGPSILRIQQVVRGDSAAYFCASSQRAGYDYEQYFGPGTRLTVT.